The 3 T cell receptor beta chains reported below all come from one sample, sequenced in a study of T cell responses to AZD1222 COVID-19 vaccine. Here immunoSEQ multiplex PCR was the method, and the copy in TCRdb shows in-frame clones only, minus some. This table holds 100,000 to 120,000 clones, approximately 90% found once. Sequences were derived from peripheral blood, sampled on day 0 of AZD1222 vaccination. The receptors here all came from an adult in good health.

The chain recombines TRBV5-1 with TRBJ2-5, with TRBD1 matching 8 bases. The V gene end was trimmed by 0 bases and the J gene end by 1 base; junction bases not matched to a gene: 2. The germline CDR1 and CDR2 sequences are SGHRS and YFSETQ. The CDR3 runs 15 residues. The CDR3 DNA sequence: TGCGCCAGCAGCTTGGGACAGGGGCCCCAAGAGACCCAGTACTTC. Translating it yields CASSLGQGPQETQYF.

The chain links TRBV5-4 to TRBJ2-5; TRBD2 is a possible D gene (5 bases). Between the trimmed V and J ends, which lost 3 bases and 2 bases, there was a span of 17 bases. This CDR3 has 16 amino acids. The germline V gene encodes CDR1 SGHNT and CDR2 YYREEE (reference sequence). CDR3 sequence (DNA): TGTGCCAGCAGCTCCGCTTTGGGAGCTAAACAAGAGACCCAGTACTTC. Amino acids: CASSSALGAKQETQYF.

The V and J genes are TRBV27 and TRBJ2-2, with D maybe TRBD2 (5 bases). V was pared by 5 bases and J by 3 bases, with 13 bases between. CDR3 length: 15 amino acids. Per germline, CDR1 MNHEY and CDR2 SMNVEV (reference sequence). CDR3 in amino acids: CASSPKSGYTGELFF. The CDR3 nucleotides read TGTGCCAGCAGTCCGAAATCGGGGTACACCGGGGAGCTGTTTTTT.